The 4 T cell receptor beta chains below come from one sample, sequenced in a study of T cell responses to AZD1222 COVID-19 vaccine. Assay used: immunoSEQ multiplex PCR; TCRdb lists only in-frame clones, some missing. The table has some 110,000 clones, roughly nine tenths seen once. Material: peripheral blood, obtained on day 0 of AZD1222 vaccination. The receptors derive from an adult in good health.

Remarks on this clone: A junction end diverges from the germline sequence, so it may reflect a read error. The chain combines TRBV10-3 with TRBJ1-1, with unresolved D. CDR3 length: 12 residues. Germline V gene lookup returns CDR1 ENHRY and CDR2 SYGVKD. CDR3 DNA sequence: TGTGCCAGCAGTGGATCGGACACTGAAGCTTTCTTT. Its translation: CASSGSDTEAFF.

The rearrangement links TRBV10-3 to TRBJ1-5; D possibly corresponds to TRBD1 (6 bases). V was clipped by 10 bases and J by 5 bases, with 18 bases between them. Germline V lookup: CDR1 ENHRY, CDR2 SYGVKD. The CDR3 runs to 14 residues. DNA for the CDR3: TGTGCCACCCGACAGGACGGGAGCTATCAGCCCCAGCATTTT. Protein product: CATRQDGSYQPQHF.

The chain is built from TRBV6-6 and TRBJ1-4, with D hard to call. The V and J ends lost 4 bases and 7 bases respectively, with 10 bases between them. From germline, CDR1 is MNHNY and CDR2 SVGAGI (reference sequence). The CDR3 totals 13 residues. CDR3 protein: CASSSVAVEKLFF. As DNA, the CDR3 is TGTGCCAGCAGTTCGGTGGCGGTTGAAAAACTGTTTTTT.

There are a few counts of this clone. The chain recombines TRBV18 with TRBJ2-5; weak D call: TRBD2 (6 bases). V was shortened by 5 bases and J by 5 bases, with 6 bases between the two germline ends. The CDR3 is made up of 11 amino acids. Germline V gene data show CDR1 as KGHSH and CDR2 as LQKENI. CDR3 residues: CASSGGETQYF. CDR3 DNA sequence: TGTGCCAGCTCAGGAGGGGAGACCCAGTACTTC. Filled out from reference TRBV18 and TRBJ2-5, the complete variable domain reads NAGVMQNPRHLVRRRGQEARLRCSPMKGHSHVYWYRQLPEEGLKFMVYLQKENIIDESGMPKERFSAEFPKEGPSILRIQQVVRGDSAAYFCASSGGETQYFGPGTRLLVL.